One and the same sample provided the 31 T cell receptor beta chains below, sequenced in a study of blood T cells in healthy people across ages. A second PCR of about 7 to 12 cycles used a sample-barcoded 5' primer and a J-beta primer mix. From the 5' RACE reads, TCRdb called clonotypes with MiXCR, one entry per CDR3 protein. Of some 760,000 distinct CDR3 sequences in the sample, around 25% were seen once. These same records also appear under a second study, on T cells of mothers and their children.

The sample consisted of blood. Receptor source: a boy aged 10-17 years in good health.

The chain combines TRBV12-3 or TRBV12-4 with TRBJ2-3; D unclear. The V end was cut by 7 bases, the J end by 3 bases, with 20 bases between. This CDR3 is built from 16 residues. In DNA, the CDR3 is TGTGCCAGCACCATTCTCGGCGGCGCAGGAACAGATACGCAGTATTTT. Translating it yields CASTILGGAGTDTQYF.

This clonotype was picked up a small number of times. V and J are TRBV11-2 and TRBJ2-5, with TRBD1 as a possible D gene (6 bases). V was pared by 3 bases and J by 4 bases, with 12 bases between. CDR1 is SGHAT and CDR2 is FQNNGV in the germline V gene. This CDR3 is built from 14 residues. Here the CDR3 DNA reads TGTGCCAGCAGCTTGGGACACGTCTTAGAGACCCAGTACTTC. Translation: CASSLGHVLETQYF.

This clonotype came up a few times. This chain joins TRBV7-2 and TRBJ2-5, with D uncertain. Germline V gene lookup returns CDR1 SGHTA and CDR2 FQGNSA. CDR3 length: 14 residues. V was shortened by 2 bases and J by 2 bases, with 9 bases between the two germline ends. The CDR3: CASSLWVVQETQYF. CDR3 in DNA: TGTGCCAGCAGCTTATGGGTGGTTCAAGAGACCCAGTACTTC.

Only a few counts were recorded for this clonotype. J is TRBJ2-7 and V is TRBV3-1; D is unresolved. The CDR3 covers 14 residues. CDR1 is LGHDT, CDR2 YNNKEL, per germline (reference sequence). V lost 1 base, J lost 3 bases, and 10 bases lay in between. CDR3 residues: CASSQGPVFYEQYF. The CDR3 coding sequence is TGTGCCAGCAGCCAAGGCCCAGTATTCTACGAGCAGTACTTC.

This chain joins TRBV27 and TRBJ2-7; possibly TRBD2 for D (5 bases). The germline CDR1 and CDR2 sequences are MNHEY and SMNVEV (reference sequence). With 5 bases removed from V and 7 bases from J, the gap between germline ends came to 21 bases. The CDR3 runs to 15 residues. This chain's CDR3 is CASSPDYPGSGEQYF. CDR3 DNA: TGTGCCAGCAGTCCCGACTACCCGGGGTCGGGGGAGCAGTACTTC.

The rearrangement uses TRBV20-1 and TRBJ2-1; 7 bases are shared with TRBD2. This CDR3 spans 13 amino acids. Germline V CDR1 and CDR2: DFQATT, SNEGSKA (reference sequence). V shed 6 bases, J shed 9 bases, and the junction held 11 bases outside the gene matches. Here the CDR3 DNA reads TGCAGTGCCTCTGGACCCCCGGGGGGTGAGCAGTTCTTC. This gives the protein CSASGPPGGEQFF.

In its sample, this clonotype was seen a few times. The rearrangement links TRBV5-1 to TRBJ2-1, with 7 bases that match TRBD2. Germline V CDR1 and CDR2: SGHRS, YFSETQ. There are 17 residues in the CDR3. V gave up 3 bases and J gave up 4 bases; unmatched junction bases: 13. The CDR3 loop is CASSWAAGGGDYNEQFF. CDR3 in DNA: TGCGCCAGCAGCTGGGCCGCTGGCGGGGGAGATTACAATGAGCAGTTCTTC. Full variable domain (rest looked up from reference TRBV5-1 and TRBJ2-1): KAGVTQTPRYLIKTRGQQVTLSCSPISGHRSVSWYQQTPGQGLQFLFEYFSETQRNKGNFPGRFSGRQFSNSRSEMNVSTLELGDSALYLCASSWAAGGGDYNEQFFGPGTRLTVL.

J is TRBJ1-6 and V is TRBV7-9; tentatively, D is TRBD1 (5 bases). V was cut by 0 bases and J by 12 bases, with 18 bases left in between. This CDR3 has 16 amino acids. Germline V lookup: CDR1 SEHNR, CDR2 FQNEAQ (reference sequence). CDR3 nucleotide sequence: TGTGCCAGCAGCTTAGCGCAGGGCCCGGGGATTGAACCCCTCCACTTT. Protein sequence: CASSLAQGPGIEPLHF. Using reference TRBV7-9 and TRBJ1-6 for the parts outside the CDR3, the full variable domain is DTGVSQNPRHKITKRGQNVTFRCDPISEHNRLYWYRQTLGQGPEFLTYFQNEAQLEKSRLLSDRFSAERPKGSFSTLEIQRTEQGDSAMYLCASSLAQGPGIEPLHFGNGTRLTVT.

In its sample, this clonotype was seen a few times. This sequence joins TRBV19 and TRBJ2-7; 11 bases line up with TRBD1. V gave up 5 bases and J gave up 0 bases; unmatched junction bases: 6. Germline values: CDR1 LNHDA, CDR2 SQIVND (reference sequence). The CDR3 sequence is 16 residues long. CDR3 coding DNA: TGTGCCAGTAGTCCCGGACAGGGGGCCTCCTCCTACGAGCAGTACTTC. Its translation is CASSPGQGASSYEQYF.

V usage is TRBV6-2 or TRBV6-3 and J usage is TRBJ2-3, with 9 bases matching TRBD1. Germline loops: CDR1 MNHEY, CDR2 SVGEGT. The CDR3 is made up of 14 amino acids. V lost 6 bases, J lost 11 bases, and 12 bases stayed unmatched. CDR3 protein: CASRYRDRAWGQYF. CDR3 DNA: TGTGCCAGCAGATACCGGGACAGGGCGTGGGGGCAGTATTTT.

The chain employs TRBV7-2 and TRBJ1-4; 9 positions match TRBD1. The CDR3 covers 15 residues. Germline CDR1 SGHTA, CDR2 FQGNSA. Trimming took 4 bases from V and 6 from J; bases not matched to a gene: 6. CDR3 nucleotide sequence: TGTGCCAGCAGCTCCCGGACAGGGGTGGATGAAAAACTGTTTTTT. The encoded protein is CASSSRTGVDEKLFF.

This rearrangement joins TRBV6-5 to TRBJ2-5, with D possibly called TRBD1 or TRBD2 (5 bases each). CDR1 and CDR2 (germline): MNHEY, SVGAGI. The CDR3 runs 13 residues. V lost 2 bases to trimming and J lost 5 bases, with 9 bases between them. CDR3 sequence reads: CASSYEGFETQYF. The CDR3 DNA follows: TGTGCCAGCAGTTACGAGGGGTTTGAGACCCAGTACTTC.

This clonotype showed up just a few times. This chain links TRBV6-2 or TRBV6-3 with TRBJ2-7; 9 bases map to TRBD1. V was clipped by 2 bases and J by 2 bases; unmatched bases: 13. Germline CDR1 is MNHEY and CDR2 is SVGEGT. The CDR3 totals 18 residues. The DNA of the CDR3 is TGTGCCAGCAGTTACCTTAAAGGGACAGGGATCCCCCCCTACGAGCAGTACTTC. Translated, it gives CASSYLKGTGIPPYEQYF.

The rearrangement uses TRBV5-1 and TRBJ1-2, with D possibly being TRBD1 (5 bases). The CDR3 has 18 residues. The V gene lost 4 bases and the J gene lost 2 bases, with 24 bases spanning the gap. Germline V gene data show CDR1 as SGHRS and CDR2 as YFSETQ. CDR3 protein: CASSPRGWASVGNYGYTF. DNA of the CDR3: TGCGCCAGCAGCCCAAGGGGTTGGGCGTCCGTCGGGAACTATGGCTACACCTTC.

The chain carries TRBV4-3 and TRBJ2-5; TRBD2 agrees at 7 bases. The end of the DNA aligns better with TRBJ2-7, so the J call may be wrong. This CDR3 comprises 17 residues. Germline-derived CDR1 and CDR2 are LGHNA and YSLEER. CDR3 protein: CASSQDRLAEPSYEQYF. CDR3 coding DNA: TGCGCCAGCAGCCAAGATCGTCTAGCGGAGCCCTCCTACGAGCAGTACTTC.

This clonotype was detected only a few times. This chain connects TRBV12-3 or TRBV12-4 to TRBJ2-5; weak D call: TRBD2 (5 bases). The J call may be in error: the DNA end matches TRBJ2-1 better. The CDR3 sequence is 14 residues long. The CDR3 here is CASRDLSSSSEQFF. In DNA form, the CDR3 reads TGTGCCAGCAGGGACCTTTCATCTTCTAGCGAGCAGTTCTTC.

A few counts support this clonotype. In nucleotides, the CDR3 is TGCGCCAGCAGCTTGGAAACGACAGGGGGGCATTCACCCCTCCACTTT. It encodes CASSLETTGGHSPLHF. The V gene is TRBV5-1, the J gene TRBJ1-6; 9 nucleotides align to TRBD1. This CDR3 has 16 amino acids. Germline CDR1 SGHRS, CDR2 YFSETQ. The V and J ends lost 0 bases and 8 bases, in that order; junction bases with no gene match: 6.

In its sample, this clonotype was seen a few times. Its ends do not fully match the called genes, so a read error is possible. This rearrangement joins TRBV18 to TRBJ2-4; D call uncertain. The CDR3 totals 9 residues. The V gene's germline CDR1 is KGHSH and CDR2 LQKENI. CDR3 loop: CASSPPRGF. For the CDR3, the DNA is TGTGCCAGCTCACCCCCTAGAGGCTTC.

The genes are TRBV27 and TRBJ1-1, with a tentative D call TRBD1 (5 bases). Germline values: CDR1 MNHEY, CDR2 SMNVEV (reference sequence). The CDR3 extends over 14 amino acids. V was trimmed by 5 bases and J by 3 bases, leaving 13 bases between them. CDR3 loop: CASSAGWGDTEAFF. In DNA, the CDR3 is TGTGCCAGCAGTGCCGGGTGGGGGGACACTGAAGCTTTCTTT.

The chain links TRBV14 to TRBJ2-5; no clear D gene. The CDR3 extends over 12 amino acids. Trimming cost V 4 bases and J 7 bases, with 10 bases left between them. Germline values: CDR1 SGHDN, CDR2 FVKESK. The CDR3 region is CASSRHIGTQYF. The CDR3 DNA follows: TGTGCCAGCAGCCGACACATTGGGACCCAGTACTTC.

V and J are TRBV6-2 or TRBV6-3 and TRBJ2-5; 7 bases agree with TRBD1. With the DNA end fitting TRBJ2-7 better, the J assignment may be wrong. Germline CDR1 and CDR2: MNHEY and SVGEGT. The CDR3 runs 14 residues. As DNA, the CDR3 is TGTGCCAGCAGCACCCCGGACAGGTTTAGCGAGCAGTACTTC. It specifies CASSTPDRFSEQYF.

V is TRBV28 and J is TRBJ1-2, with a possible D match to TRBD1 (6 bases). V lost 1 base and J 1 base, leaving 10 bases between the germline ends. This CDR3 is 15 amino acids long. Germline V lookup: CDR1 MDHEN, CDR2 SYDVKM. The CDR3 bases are TGTGCCAGCAGTTTATATAGGGGGGGTAACTATGGCTACACCTTC. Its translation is CASSLYRGGNYGYTF.

The CDR3, as DNA: TGTGCCAGCAGCCCCGGGCTCTTCTATCGCAACGAGCAGTACTTC. Protein sequence: CASSPGLFYRNEQYF. The chain is built from TRBV7-2 and TRBJ2-7; the D is unclear. The CDR3 extends over 15 amino acids. In germline, CDR1 is SGHTA, CDR2 FQGNSA. V was shortened by 5 bases and J by 5 bases, with 19 bases between the two germline ends.

CDR3 protein: CASSPGGQGAMGELFF. The DNA for the CDR3 is TGTGCCAGCAGCCCCGGCGGACAGGGGGCTATGGGGGAGCTGTTTTTT. The rearrangement joins TRBV11-1 to TRBJ2-2, with 11 bases identical to TRBD1. CDR3 size: 16 residues. The germline CDR1 and CDR2 sequences are SGHAT and FQDESV (reference sequence). J was trimmed by 8 bases and V by 5 bases; bases with no gene match: 10.

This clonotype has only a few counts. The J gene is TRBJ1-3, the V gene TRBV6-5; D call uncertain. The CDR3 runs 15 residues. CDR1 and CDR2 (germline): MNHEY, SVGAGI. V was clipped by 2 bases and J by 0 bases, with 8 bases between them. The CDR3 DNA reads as TGTGCCAGCAGTTACGACGGTGGCTCTGGAAACACCATATATTTT. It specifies CASSYDGGSGNTIYF.

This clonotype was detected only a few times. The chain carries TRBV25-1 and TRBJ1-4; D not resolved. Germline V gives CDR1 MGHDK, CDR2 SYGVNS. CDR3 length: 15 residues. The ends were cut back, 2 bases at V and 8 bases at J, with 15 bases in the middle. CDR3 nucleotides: TGTGCCAGCAGTGAAGGGGATGAGGTAACGGAAAAACTGTTTTTT. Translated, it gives CASSEGDEVTEKLFF.

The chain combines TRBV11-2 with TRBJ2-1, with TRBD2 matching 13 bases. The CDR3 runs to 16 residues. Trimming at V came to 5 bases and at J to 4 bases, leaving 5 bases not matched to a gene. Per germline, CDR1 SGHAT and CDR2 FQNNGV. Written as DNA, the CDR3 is TGTGCCAGCAGCAAGACTAGCGGGGGGACGTACAATGAGCAGTTCTTC. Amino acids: CASSKTSGGTYNEQFF. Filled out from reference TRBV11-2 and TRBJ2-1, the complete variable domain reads EAGVAQSPRYKIIEKRQSVAFWCNPISGHATLYWYQQILGQGPKLLIQFQNNGVVDDSQLPKDRFSAERLKGVDSTLKIQPAKLEDSAVYLCASSKTSGGTYNEQFFGPGTRLTVL.

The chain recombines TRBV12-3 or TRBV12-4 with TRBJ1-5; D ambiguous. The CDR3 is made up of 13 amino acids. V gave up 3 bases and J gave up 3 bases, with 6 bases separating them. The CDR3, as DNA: TGTGCCAGCAGTTTTCAGATCAATCAGCCCCAGCATTTT. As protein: CASSFQINQPQHF.

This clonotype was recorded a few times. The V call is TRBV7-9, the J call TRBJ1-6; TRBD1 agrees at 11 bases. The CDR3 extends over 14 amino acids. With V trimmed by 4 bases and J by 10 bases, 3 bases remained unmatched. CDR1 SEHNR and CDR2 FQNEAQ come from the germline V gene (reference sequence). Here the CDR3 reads CASSSGTGGSPLHF. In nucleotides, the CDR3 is TGTGCCAGCAGCTCCGGGACAGGGGGATCACCCCTCCACTTT.

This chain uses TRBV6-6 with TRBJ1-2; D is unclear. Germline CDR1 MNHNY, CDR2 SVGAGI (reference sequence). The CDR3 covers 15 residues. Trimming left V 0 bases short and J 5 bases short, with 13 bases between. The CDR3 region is CASSYSFGDGYGYTF. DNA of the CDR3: TGTGCCAGCAGTTACTCGTTCGGGGATGGGTATGGCTACACCTTC.

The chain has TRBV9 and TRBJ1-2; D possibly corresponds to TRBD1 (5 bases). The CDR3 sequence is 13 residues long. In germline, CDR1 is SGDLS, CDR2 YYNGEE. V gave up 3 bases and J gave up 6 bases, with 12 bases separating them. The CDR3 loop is CASSGSQGHGYTF. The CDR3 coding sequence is TGTGCCAGCAGCGGTTCGCAGGGACATGGCTACACCTTC.